Listed here are 6 T cell receptor beta chains from one sample, sequenced in a study of shared clonotypes between healthy human individuals. The repertoire was sequenced with immunoSEQ multiplex PCR; TCRdb's copy has only in-frame clones and lacks some. Counted here are 2,100,000 or so clones, approximately 96% occurring once; the ten biggest clones make up around 0.13%. Input material: naive CD4+ T cells sorted from blood. The subset here: CD45RA+ positively selected. The source is a man between 18 and 29 years old in good health.

The chain couples TRBV28 to TRBJ2-7; tentative D call: TRBD1 (6 bases). From germline, CDR1 is MDHEN and CDR2 SYDVKM. CDR3 length: 12 residues. CDR3 DNA sequence: TGTGCGGGCAGCAGGGGCAGGTACGAGCAGTACTTC. Translating it yields CAGSRGRYEQYF.

The V call is TRBV27, the J call TRBJ1-6; TRBD1 matches at 8 bases. The V segment lost 6 bases and the J segment 7 bases; nucleotides outside the gene matches: 5. Germline V gives CDR1 MNHEY, CDR2 SMNVEV (reference sequence). The CDR3 totals 14 residues. The CDR3 coding sequence is TGTGCCAGCAGGGTGGACAGGGCCAATTCACCCCTCCACTTT. This sequence encodes CASRVDRANSPLHF.

This chain joins TRBV4-1 and TRBJ2-3, with D unresolved. Germline values: CDR1 MGHRA, CDR2 YSYEKL. The V gene lost 1 base and the J gene lost 8 bases, with 10 bases spanning the gap. There are 13 residues in the CDR3. CDR3 DNA sequence: TGCGCCAGCAGCCAAGCCCTTATAGGTACGCAGTATTTT. Translating it yields CASSQALIGTQYF.

As for this clone: In the same sample, other DNA sequences code for this CDR3. The rearrangement links TRBV7-2 to TRBJ2-1; D not certain. The CDR3 runs to 13 residues. Trimming stripped 0 bases from V and 2 bases from J, with 2 bases between. The germline V gene encodes CDR1 SGHTA and CDR2 FQGNSA. The CDR3 here is CASSLATYNEQFF. CDR3 bases: TGTGCCAGCAGCTTAGCGACCTACAATGAGCAGTTCTTC.

CDR3 loop: CASTQGRQAFPYEQYF. CDR3 bases: TGTGCCAGCACCCAGGGGAGGCAGGCCTTTCCCTACGAGCAGTACTTC. V and J are TRBV27 and TRBJ2-7; D is tentatively TRBD1 or TRBD2 (6 bases each). The germline V gene has CDR1 MNHEY and CDR2 SMNVEV (reference sequence). The CDR3 length is 16 residues. The V and J ends lost 7 bases and 2 bases respectively, with 21 bases between them.

The J gene is TRBJ2-1, the V gene TRBV6-5; D unclear. V lost 0 bases and J 7 bases, leaving 7 bases between the germline ends. Germline V gives CDR1 MNHEY, CDR2 SVGAGI. The CDR3 sequence is 13 residues long. The chain's CDR3 is CASSYSEWNEQFF. In DNA form, the CDR3 reads TGTGCCAGCAGTTACTCGGAATGGAATGAGCAGTTCTTC.